Below are 29 T cell receptor beta chains sequenced from a single sample in a study of T cell responses to AZD1222 COVID-19 vaccine. Assay: immunoSEQ multiplex PCR; the TCRdb copy retains only in-frame clones and omits some. This table holds roughly 120,000 clones, about 85% found once. The specimen comprised peripheral blood, sampled 28 days after the second AZD1222 dose. These TCRs come from an adult who received the AZD1222 COVID-19 vaccine.

This sequence joins TRBV3-1 (or the pseudogene TRBV3-2) and TRBJ2-1; 8 bases match TRBD2. Germline V gene sequence: CDR1 LGHDT, CDR2 YNNKEL (reference sequence). This CDR3 has 15 residues. Trimming at V came to 1 base and at J to 6 bases, leaving 5 bases not matched to a gene. CDR3 sequence: CASSQGGGSVNEQFF. The CDR3 DNA sequence: TGTGCCAGCAGCCAAGGCGGGGGGTCGGTCAATGAGCAGTTCTTC.

J is TRBJ2-7 and V is TRBV27; 8 bases line up with TRBD2. The CDR3 consists of 16 residues. From germline, CDR1 is MNHEY and CDR2 SMNVEV (reference sequence). The junction had 11 bases not matched to a gene; V was cut back by 3 bases and J by 4 bases. The CDR3 spells CASSFPTSGGVYEQYF. As DNA, the CDR3 is TGTGCCAGCAGTTTTCCAACTAGCGGTGGGGTATACGAGCAGTACTTC.

The rearrangement uses TRBV28 and TRBJ1-1, with a tentative D call TRBD1 (5 bases). Germline V gives CDR1 MDHEN, CDR2 SYDVKM. This CDR3 region has 14 residues. Trimming took 7 bases from V and 4 from J, leaving 16 bases between them. The CDR3 loop reads CASTEAGGGTEAFF. As DNA, the CDR3 is TGTGCCAGCACCGAGGCGGGGGGTGGCACTGAAGCTTTCTTT.

The CDR3 is CASSDAPSRPQHF. In DNA, the CDR3 is TGTGCCAGCAGCGACGCTCCTTCTAGGCCCCAGCATTTT. V is TRBV28 and J is TRBJ1-5; D gene uncertain. The germline gives CDR1 MDHEN, CDR2 SYDVKM. V was shortened by 6 bases and J by 9 bases, with 15 bases between the two germline ends. The CDR3 runs 13 residues.

CDR3 loop: CAWSVIAGGGTDTQYF. The DNA of the CDR3 is TGTGCCTGGAGTGTTATTGCAGGGGGAGGCACAGATACGCAGTATTTT. The V gene is TRBV30, the J gene TRBJ2-3; 7 positions match TRBD1. The germline V gene encodes CDR1 GTSNPN and CDR2 SVGIG (reference sequence). The CDR3 has 16 residues. J gave up 1 base and V 0 bases, and 7 bases lay outside the gene matches.

V is TRBV18 and J is TRBJ2-7, with TRBD1 matching over 9 bases. Germline CDR1 and CDR2: KGHSH and LQKENI. The CDR3 totals 14 residues. The ends lost 2 bases at V and 3 bases at J; junction bases unmatched: 2. The CDR3 reads CASSPRQGVYEQYF. In DNA form, the CDR3 reads TGTGCCAGCTCACCAAGACAGGGGGTCTACGAGCAGTACTTC.

CDR3 DNA: TGTGCCAGTATCCCGATCGCGAACACCGGGGAGCTGTTTTTT. Translating gives CASIPIANTGELFF. V gene TRBV19 combines with J gene TRBJ2-2; D remains unclear. The germline CDR1 and CDR2 sequences are LNHDA and SQIVND (reference sequence). This CDR3 contains 14 residues. Trimming left V 7 bases short and J 0 bases short, with 9 bases between.

J is TRBJ2-3 and V is TRBV19; D call uncertain. Germline V gene lookup returns CDR1 LNHDA and CDR2 SQIVND (reference sequence). The CDR3 sequence is 13 residues long. V dropped 6 bases and J dropped 2 bases, with 9 bases sitting between them. DNA for the CDR3: TGTGCCAGTAGAGGATGGTCCACAGATACGCAGTATTTT. It yields the protein CASRGWSTDTQYF. Combining the CDR3 with reference TRBV19 and TRBJ2-3 gives the whole variable domain DGGITQSPKYLFRKEGQNVTLSCEQNLNHDAMYWYRQDPGQGLRLIYYSQIVNDFQKGDIAEGYSVSREKKESFPLTVTSAQKNPTAFYLCASRGWSTDTQYFGPGTRLTVL.

This clone has only a few counts. The chain links TRBV28 to TRBJ2-7, with 10 positions matching TRBD1. Germline V gene sequence: CDR1 MDHEN, CDR2 SYDVKM. Unmatched junction bases numbered 11, after V lost 6 bases and J lost 3 bases. The CDR3 is 16 residues long. The CDR3 region has the DNA TGTGCCAGCAGCCTTCCGACAGGGGGCGTCGGCTACGAGCAGTACTTC. It codes for CASSLPTGGVGYEQYF.

The genes are TRBV10-2 and TRBJ1-6; D gene unclear. V lost 3 bases to trimming and J lost 7 bases, with 16 bases between them. Germline V lookup: CDR1 WSHSY, CDR2 SAAADI. The CDR3 covers 16 residues. CDR3 loop: CASSDTPQSRNSPLHF. CDR3 nucleotides: TGCGCCAGCAGTGACACTCCCCAGTCTCGCAATTCACCCCTCCACTTT.

This rearrangement joins TRBV24-1 to TRBJ1-5; possible D gene TRBD1, 5 bases. The CDR3 is 16 amino acids. The ends were cut back, 2 bases at V and 1 base at J, with 11 bases in the middle. Germline lookup yields CDR1 KGHDR and CDR2 SFDVKD. CDR3 in DNA: TGTGCCACCAGTGATTCAGGGTGGGCGAGCAATCAGCCCCAGCATTTT. It encodes CATSDSGWASNQPQHF.

There are a few counts of this clone. The rearrangement joins TRBV6-1 to TRBJ1-1; no firm D call. The germline V and J ends were trimmed by 3 bases and 1 base, with 9 bases remaining between them. The CDR3 consists of 14 residues. Per the germline V gene, CDR1 is MNHNS and CDR2 is SASEGT. The DNA for the CDR3 is TGTGCCAGCAGTGAGCGGTGGGGGAACACTGAAGCTTTCTTT. Protein sequence: CASSERWGNTEAFF.

This clone was seen more than once but under ten times. This rearrangement joins TRBV20-1 to TRBJ1-2; TRBD1 might be the D (5 bases). From germline, CDR1 is DFQATT and CDR2 SNEGSKA (reference sequence). The CDR3 has 12 residues. Trimming took 3 bases from V and 7 from J, leaving 12 bases between them. Here the CDR3 DNA reads TGCAGTGCTAGTGAGCAGGGTCCTGGCTACACCTTC. Translation: CSASEQGPGYTF.

The chain has TRBV9 and TRBJ1-3; 7 bases are shared with TRBD1. CDR1 and CDR2 from the germline V gene are SGDLS and YYNGEE. The CDR3 spans 13 residues. Germline trimming cut 3 bases from V and 8 bases from J; bases unmatched to any gene: 5. The CDR3 loop reads CASSGTGGHTIYF. As DNA, the CDR3 is TGTGCCAGCAGCGGGACAGGTGGTCACACCATATATTTT.

The chain has TRBV5-5 and TRBJ1-3; tentatively, D is TRBD1 (6 bases). The CDR3 is made up of 13 amino acids. Germline loops: CDR1 SGHKS, CDR2 YYEKEE (reference sequence). Trimming took 0 bases from V and 6 from J, leaving 7 bases between them. CDR3 sequence reads: CASSLAGANTIYF. The CDR3 region has the DNA TGTGCCAGCAGCTTGGCGGGGGCAAACACCATATATTTT.

The CDR3 sequence is CASSLRGGAETQYF. The CDR3 DNA is TGTGCCAGCAGCCTCCGGGGGGGCGCGGAGACCCAGTACTTC. J is TRBJ2-5 and V is TRBV3-1 (or the pseudogene TRBV3-2); 8 bases align to TRBD2. The CDR3 length is 14 residues. Trimming at V came to 4 bases and at J to 5 bases, leaving 6 bases not matched to a gene. Looked up from germline, CDR1 is LGHDT and CDR2 is YNNKEL (reference sequence).

This clone occurred a few times. The J gene is TRBJ1-2, the V gene TRBV9; D remains ambiguous. Germline V gene data show CDR1 as SGDLS and CDR2 as YYNGEE. Trimming stripped 3 bases from V and 8 bases from J, with 23 bases between. The length of the CDR3 is 16 residues. The CDR3 sequence: CASSAREGSPGFGYTF. CDR3 DNA sequence: TGTGCCAGCAGCGCTCGAGAGGGCAGCCCCGGCTTCGGCTACACCTTC.

V gene TRBV6-2 or TRBV6-3 combines with J gene TRBJ2-1; D tentatively fits TRBD1 or TRBD2 (5 bases each). Germline CDR1 reads MNHEY; CDR2 reads SVGEGT. Trimming pared 1 base from V and 10 bases from J, leaving 17 bases between. This CDR3 has 15 residues. CDR3 sequence: CASSYLSLGVREQFF. The CDR3 coding sequence is TGTGCCAGCAGTTACTTGAGCCTGGGGGTCCGGGAGCAGTTCTTC.

The V gene is TRBV6-5, the J gene TRBJ1-4, with unresolved D. V shed 0 bases and J shed 8 bases, with 16 bases lying between them. The germline V gene encodes CDR1 MNHEY and CDR2 SVGAGI. The CDR3 is 16 amino acids. This CDR3 reads CASSYSIAPAGEKLFF. DNA for the CDR3: TGTGCCAGCAGTTACTCGATCGCACCTGCGGGGGAAAAACTGTTTTTT.

The chain employs TRBV19 and TRBJ1-1; TRBD1 matches 9 bases. This CDR3 contains 14 residues. Looked up from germline, CDR1 is LNHDA and CDR2 is SQIVND (reference sequence). Trimming at V came to 4 bases and at J to 5 bases, leaving 5 bases not matched to a gene. The CDR3 nucleotides read TGTGCCAGTAGTACAACAGGGGGCGTAACTGAAGCTTTCTTT. It translates to CASSTTGGVTEAFF.

The chain combines TRBV11-2 with TRBJ2-7, with TRBD2 matching over 14 bases. Unmatched junction bases numbered 2, after V lost 1 base and J lost 6 bases. This CDR3 has 15 residues. In germline, CDR1 is SGHAT, CDR2 FQNNGV. The CDR3 spells CASSLGGTSGGEQYF. In nucleotides, the CDR3 is TGTGCCAGCAGCTTAGGGGGGACTAGCGGGGGCGAGCAGTACTTC.

This clone is a singleton in its sample. The chain joins TRBV11-2 to TRBJ1-1, with unresolved D. The CDR3 totals 12 residues. Germline lookup yields CDR1 SGHAT and CDR2 FQNNGV. Trimming removed 3 bases at V and 8 bases at J, with 10 bases between. CDR3 protein: CASSFRPSEAFF. CDR3 DNA sequence: TGTGCCAGCAGCTTTCGCCCGTCAGAAGCTTTCTTT.

This clone was seen more than once but under ten times. The CDR3 DNA follows: TGTGCCAGCAGAACCACAGGTTCTGGAAACACCATATATTTT. Translated, it gives CASRTTGSGNTIYF. This chain links TRBV28 with TRBJ1-3; D is perhaps TRBD1 (5 bases). Germline-derived CDR1 and CDR2 are MDHEN and SYDVKM. There are 14 residues in the CDR3. V dropped 6 bases and J dropped 1 base, with 10 bases sitting between them.

The V gene is TRBV7-2, the J gene TRBJ2-7; TRBD1 agrees at 7 bases. Losses at the gene ends were 5 bases for V and 3 bases for J; bases not matched to a gene: 4. This CDR3 has 13 residues. Germline assignment: CDR1 SGHTA and CDR2 FQGNSA. The DNA of the CDR3 is TGTGCCAGCAGCCGGGGACAGAACTACGAGCAGTACTTC. Residues: CASSRGQNYEQYF.

This sequence joins TRBV2 and TRBJ1-5; D is undetermined. The CDR3 contains 14 residues. Germline V gives CDR1 SNHLY, CDR2 FYNNEI. V was trimmed by 4 bases and J by 10 bases, leaving 17 bases between them. CDR3 residues: CASSGGSGEGPQHF. DNA of the CDR3: TGTGCCAGCAGTGGAGGGTCGGGCGAAGGTCCCCAGCATTTT.

The chain links TRBV11-2 to TRBJ2-7; D gene uncertain. V gave up 5 bases and J gave up 3 bases, with 11 bases separating them. The CDR3 covers 13 residues. Germline V gene data show CDR1 as SGHAT and CDR2 as FQNNGV. CDR3 residues: CASSLGPNYEQYF. CDR3 DNA: TGTGCCAGCAGCCTGGGTCCGAACTACGAGCAGTACTTC.

The chain combines TRBV7-2 with TRBJ2-1, with D uncertain. The CDR3 has 11 residues. Germline lookup yields CDR1 SGHTA and CDR2 FQGNSA. Trimming took 4 bases from V and 12 from J, leaving 10 bases between them. CDR3 amino acids: CASSSSVWQFF. The CDR3 DNA is TGTGCCAGCAGCTCAAGCGTGTGGCAGTTCTTC.

The rearrangement uses TRBV7-2 and TRBJ2-5; 7 bases match TRBD2. The CDR3 runs 13 residues. Germline loops: CDR1 SGHTA, CDR2 FQGNSA. The trim removed 10 bases at V and 5 bases at J, leaving 10 bases unmatched. The CDR3 protein is CATPDQRDETQYF. CDR3 DNA sequence: TGTGCCACCCCAGACCAGCGGGATGAGACCCAGTACTTC.

The chain couples TRBV5-4 to TRBJ1-4; perhaps TRBD1 as D (5 bases). This CDR3 has 16 amino acids. Germline V lookup: CDR1 SGHNT, CDR2 YYREEE (reference sequence). V lost 3 bases to trimming and J lost 3 bases, with 15 bases between them. DNA of the CDR3: TGTGCCAGCAGCTGGGGTGGGGGGACGGCTAATGAAAAACTGTTTTTT. Its translation is CASSWGGGTANEKLFF.